This T cell receptor (beta chain) was identified during a study of beta chain features in type 1 diabetes. Overall study results and limits: Type 1 diabetes patients had fewer VDJ junction insertions and more deletions. TCRB CDR3s were moderately but significantly shorter in Type 1 diabetes patients in all four CD4+ subsets.

In this sample, this clone turned up once. Its matching antigen is unknown. CDR3 length: 17 residues. V lost 6 bases, J lost 7 bases, and 15 bases stayed unmatched. Germline V gene data show CDR1 as SEHNR and CDR2 as FQNEAQ (reference sequence). Every bit of the isolated RNA underwent reverse transcription, so sequencing read expressed TCRB transcripts. Sequenced by immunoSEQ multiplex PCR; TCRdb stores in-frame clones only, minus some. The sample consists of 400,000 to 600,000 clones, around 30% of them appearing once. The origin of this receptor is a young man in good health. Input material: naive CD4+ T cells from blood. This chain uses TRBV7-9 with TRBJ2-1; 10 nucleotides match TRBD2. This CDR3 is CASRPPRTSGIGNEQFF. CDR3 DNA: TGTGCCAGCAGGCCCCCGAGGACTAGCGGTATTGGGAATGAGCAGTTCTTC. Complete variable domain (other parts from reference TRBV7-9 and TRBJ2-1): DTGVSQNPRHKITKRGQNVTFRCDPISEHNRLYWYRQTLGQGPEFLTYFQNEAQLEKSRLLSDRFSAERPKGSFSTLEIQRTEQGDSAMYLCASRPPRTSGIGNEQFFGPGTRLTVL.